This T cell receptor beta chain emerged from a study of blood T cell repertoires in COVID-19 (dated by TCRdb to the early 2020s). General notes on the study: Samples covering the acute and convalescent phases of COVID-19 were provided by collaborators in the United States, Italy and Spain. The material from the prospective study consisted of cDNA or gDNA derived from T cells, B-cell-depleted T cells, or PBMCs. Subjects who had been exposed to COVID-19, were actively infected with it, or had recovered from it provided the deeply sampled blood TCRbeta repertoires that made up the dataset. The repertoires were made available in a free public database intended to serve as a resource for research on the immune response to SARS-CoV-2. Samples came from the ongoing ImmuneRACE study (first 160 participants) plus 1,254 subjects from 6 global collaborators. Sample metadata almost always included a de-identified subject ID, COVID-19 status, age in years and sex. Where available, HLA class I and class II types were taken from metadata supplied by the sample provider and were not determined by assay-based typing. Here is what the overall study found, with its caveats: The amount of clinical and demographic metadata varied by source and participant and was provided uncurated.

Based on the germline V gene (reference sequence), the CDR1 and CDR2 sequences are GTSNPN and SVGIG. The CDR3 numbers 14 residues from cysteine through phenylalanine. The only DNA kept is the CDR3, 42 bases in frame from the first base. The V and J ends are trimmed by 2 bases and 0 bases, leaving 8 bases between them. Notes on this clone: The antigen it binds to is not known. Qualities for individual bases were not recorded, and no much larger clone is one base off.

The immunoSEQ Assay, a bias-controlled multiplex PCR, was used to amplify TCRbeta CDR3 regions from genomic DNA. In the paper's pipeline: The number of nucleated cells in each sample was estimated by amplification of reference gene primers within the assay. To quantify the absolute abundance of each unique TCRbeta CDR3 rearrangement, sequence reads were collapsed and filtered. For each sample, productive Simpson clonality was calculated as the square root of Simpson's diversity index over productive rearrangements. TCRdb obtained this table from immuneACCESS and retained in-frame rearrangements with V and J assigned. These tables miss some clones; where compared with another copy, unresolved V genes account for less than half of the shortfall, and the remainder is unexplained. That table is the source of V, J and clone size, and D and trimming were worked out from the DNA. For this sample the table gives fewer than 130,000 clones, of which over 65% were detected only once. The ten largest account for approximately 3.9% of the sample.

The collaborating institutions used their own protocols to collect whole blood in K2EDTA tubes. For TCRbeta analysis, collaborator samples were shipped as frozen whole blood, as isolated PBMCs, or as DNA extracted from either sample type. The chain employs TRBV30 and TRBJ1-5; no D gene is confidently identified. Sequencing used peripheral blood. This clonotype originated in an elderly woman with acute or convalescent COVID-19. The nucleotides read TGTGCCTGGAGTATCAGTAATAGCAATCAGCCCCAGCATTTT. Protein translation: CAWSISNSNQPQHF. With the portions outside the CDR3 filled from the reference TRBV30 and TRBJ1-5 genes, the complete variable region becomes SQTIHQWPATLVQPVGSPLSLECTVEGTSNPNLYWYRQAAGRGLQLLFYSVGIGQISSEVPQNLSASRPQDRQFILSSKKLLLSDSGFYLCAWSISNSNQPQHFGDGTRLSIL.